This T cell receptor beta chain stems from a study of T cells in Graves' hyperthyroidism and ophthalmopathy. This clonotype has at least ten counts. There were TCR beta CDR3 regions amplified from RNA transcripts. First-round RT-PCR with HTBI primers amplified the TCR CDR3 region. TCRdb recomputed calls from the multiplex PCR reads with MiXCR, one row per CDR3 protein. The sample has around 620,000 distinct CDR3 sequences, around 46% seen once. This TCR came from an adult woman with Graves' disease, either hyperthyroidism or ophthalmopathy (not recorded which). The sample consisted of peripheral blood or thyroid tissue (not recorded which).

CDR3 DNA: TGCAGTGCTAGAGAGGTGGAAGCTTTCTTT. Translating it yields CSAREVEAFF. The chain employs TRBV20-1 and TRBJ1-1, with D uncertain. Germline V gene lookup returns CDR1 DFQATT and CDR2 SNEGSKA (reference sequence). V lost 0 bases and J lost 8, with 4 bases in between. CDR3 length: 10 residues.